The TCR beta chain described here comes from a study of T-cell memory formation after mild COVID-19. Study-wide background: Clusters were largely donor specific.

V gave up 4 bases and J gave up 3 bases; unmatched junction bases: 9. The CDR3 has 16 residues. Germline assignment: CDR1 SEHNR and CDR2 FQNEAQ (reference sequence). Study-level findings and limits: Within pre-infection memory, some responding clones were found, suggesting cross-reactive memory joined. Whether second-wave clones peaking at day 37 were SARS-CoV-2 specific went unconfirmed.

This clonotype was recorded many times. Antigen: not known. TCRdb re-derived calls from the 5' RACE reads in MiXCR, one entry per CDR3 protein. Counted here are approximately 250,000 distinct CDR3 sequences, 15% to 19% occurring once; the ten biggest clones make up 2% to 2.5%. The sample comprised PBMCs or a T cell subset sorted from them (not recorded which). The TCR originated in an adult woman who had mild COVID-19 (a few samples of this study predate the infection). Cell type and time point are not known. This chain uses TRBV7-9 with TRBJ2-5; TRBD1 agrees at 9 bases. In DNA, the CDR3 is TGTGCCAGCAGCTCTTACGGGACAGGGCAAGAAGAGACCCAGTACTTC. Translated, it gives CASSSYGTGQEETQYF.